The 16 T cell receptor beta chains presented below share a single source sample, sequenced in a study of spatial heterogeneity in lung cancer (dated by TCRdb to 2018 to 2020). Study-wide conclusions, independent of this receptor: A correlation was observed between the number of expanded intratumoral alpha and beta TCRs and the tumor nonsynonymous mutation count.

These receptors' targets are unknown. The sample's time point label, decoded: sample taken at primary tumor resection. Receptor amplification or capture employed 5' RACE. Sequenced on a NextSeq 500. TCRdb handled the public reads itself, with Q25 trimming in fastp and clone calling in MiXCR, and kept productive beta chains. Rows with one shared CDR3 protein collapse into an entry with the most common genes and DNA. This sample is represented by approximately 26,000 distinct CDR3 sequences; more than 8% of them were singletons. Just under 8% of the sample comes from the top ten. The sample here was lung tumor tissue, taken at surgery. These receptors all come from a male donor with early-stage non-small cell lung cancer.

This clonotype qualifies as medium-sized. The V gene is TRBV27, the J gene TRBJ2-7; 9 nucleotides agree with TRBD2. Germline V lookup: CDR1 MNHEY, CDR2 SMNVEV (reference sequence). The trim removed 6 bases at V and 4 bases at J, leaving 13 bases unmatched. This CDR3 comprises 16 residues. The DNA of the CDR3 is TGTGCCAGCAGCTACACGGGTCCTAGCGGGAAGTACGAGCAGTACTTC. Protein sequence: CASSYTGPSGKYEQYF.

This clonotype was counted at least ten times. The chain carries TRBV5-5 and TRBJ2-5; D not resolved. The V gene's germline CDR1 is SGHKS and CDR2 YYEKEE (reference sequence). The CDR3 covers 13 residues. V was clipped by 4 bases and J by 5 bases, with 12 bases between them. Here the CDR3 reads CASSRTLRETQYF. DNA for the CDR3: TGTGCCAGCAGCCGGACCCTCCGGGAGACCCAGTACTTC.

The table lists this clonotype with a few counts. The chain links TRBV6-2 or TRBV6-3 to TRBJ1-1; D not resolved. The CDR3 has 12 residues. V dropped 2 bases and J dropped 6 bases, with 7 bases sitting between them. Per germline, CDR1 MNHEY and CDR2 SVGEGT. The CDR3 DNA reads as TGTGCCAGCAGTTACCCGTACTCTGAAGCTTTCTTT. Protein product: CASSYPYSEAFF.

V is TRBV29-1 and J is TRBJ2-1, with 8 bases identical to TRBD2. Germline-derived CDR1 and CDR2 are SQVTM and ANQGSEA. Trimming cost V 1 base and J 7 bases; bases outside gene matches: 6. This CDR3 contains 14 residues. The CDR3 DNA reads as TGCAGCGTTGAAGGGACCGGGGGGGCTAATGAGCAGTTCTTC. Its protein product is CSVEGTGGANEQFF.

In regard to this clonotype: Likely a read error: the CDR3 ends without its conserved phenylalanine or tryptophan. The chain recombines TRBV6-1 with TRBJ2-1; a weak D match, TRBD1 (6 bases). The germline gives CDR1 MNHNS, CDR2 SASEGT. With 5 bases removed from V and 6 bases from J, the gap between germline ends came to 17 bases. This CDR3 comprises 15 residues. CDR3: CASSYRRRQANEQFS. In nucleotides, the CDR3 is TGTGCCAGCAGTTACCGCCGTCGACAGGCCAATGAGCAGTTCTCC.

This clonotype turned up a few times. The chain is built from TRBV5-1 and TRBJ2-3; D is undetermined. Per germline, CDR1 SGHRS and CDR2 YFSETQ. V lost 0 bases to trimming and J lost 2 bases, with 4 bases between them. This CDR3 is 13 amino acids long. CDR3: CASSLEYTDTQYF. For the CDR3, the DNA is TGCGCCAGCAGCTTGGAATACACAGATACGCAGTATTTT.

There are many counts of this clonotype. The chain recombines TRBV18 with TRBJ1-2; 8 bases fit TRBD1. Germline V gene sequence: CDR1 KGHSH, CDR2 LQKENI. Losses at the gene ends were 1 base for V and 7 bases for J; bases not matched to a gene: 8. The length of the CDR3 is 15 residues. CDR3 in amino acids: CASSPRYWTGRGYTF. The CDR3 DNA reads TGTGCCAGCTCACCACGGTACTGGACAGGGCGTGGCTACACCTTC.

This clonotype was seen many times. The chain links TRBV6-2 or TRBV6-3 to TRBJ1-5, with TRBD1 as a possible D gene (5 bases). The ends were cut back, 5 bases at V and 5 bases at J, with 13 bases in the middle. Germline CDR1 is MNHEY and CDR2 is SVGEGT. The CDR3 is 14 amino acids. The CDR3 coding sequence is TGTGCCAGCAGTGGACATTTGAGGCATCAGCCCCAGCATTTT. Encoded protein: CASSGHLRHQPQHF.

The genes are TRBV9 and TRBJ2-7; D uncertain. The germline gives CDR1 SGDLS, CDR2 YYNGEE. The CDR3 loop spans 15 amino acids. Deletions cut 0 bases from V and 0 bases from J, with 10 bases between. The CDR3 DNA reads as TGTGCCAGCAGCGTAGAAGCAGGAAGCTCCTACGAGCAGTACTTC. Residues: CASSVEAGSSYEQYF.

This clonotype was found many times. The chain recombines TRBV24-1 with TRBJ2-2, with D hard to call. CDR1 and CDR2 from the germline V gene are KGHDR and SFDVKD. V was trimmed by 5 bases and J by 10 bases, leaving 7 bases between them. The CDR3 runs to 11 residues. The CDR3 nucleotides are TGTGCCACCAGTGGTCACCAGGAGCTGTTTTTT. The encoded protein is CATSGHQELFF.

This clonotype was observed at least ten times. The chain combines TRBV6-1 with TRBJ1-4, with TRBD1 matching 10 bases. CDR1 and CDR2 (germline): MNHNS, SASEGT. The trim removed 5 bases at V and 7 bases at J, leaving 1 base unmatched. The CDR3 totals 13 residues. In DNA form, the CDR3 reads TGTGCCAGCAGTCGGGACAGGGGTGAAAAACTGTTTTTT. Its translation: CASSRDRGEKLFF.

This clonotype appeared many times. The genes are TRBV10-3 and TRBJ1-4, with D possibly TRBD1 on 6 matching bases. The CDR3 totals 14 residues. V lost 6 bases, J lost 6 bases, and 14 bases lay in between. CDR1 is ENHRY and CDR2 is SYGVKD in the germline V gene. The CDR3 DNA reads TGTGCCATCAGGGGGGCCGGGGCTTATGAAAAACTGTTTTTT. Its protein product is CAIRGAGAYEKLFF.

This clonotype was counted ten times or more. This chain connects TRBV19 to TRBJ1-2; no clear D gene. This CDR3 spans 14 amino acids. V lost 8 bases, J lost 3 bases, and 16 bases lay in between. Germline V gene lookup returns CDR1 LNHDA and CDR2 SQIVND (reference sequence). The DNA for the CDR3 is TGTGCCAGTGCGGGCCCTGCCGCCTACTATGGCTACACCTTC. Protein sequence: CASAGPAAYYGYTF.

In this sample, this clonotype turned up a few times. The genes are TRBV19 and TRBJ2-7; 11 bases are a match to TRBD1. The CDR3 is made up of 14 amino acids. Germline V gene data show CDR1 as LNHDA and CDR2 as SQIVND (reference sequence). The V segment lost 9 bases and the J segment 5 bases; nucleotides outside the gene matches: 9. This CDR3 reads CARDRGPALNEQYF. The DNA for the CDR3 is TGTGCCAGGGACAGGGGGCCGGCACTGAACGAGCAGTACTTC.

This clonotype is judged medium-sized. V is TRBV10-3 and J is TRBJ1-6; D unclear. The V gene lost 0 bases and the J gene lost 12 bases, with 6 bases spanning the gap. The germline V gene encodes CDR1 ENHRY and CDR2 SYGVKD. The CDR3 runs 12 residues. As DNA, the CDR3 is TGTGCCATCAGTGAGTCGCGATTACCCCTCCACTTT. Translating gives CAISESRLPLHF.

This clonotype turned up a few times. The gene calls are TRBV10-3 and TRBJ2-1; tentatively, D is TRBD1 (6 bases). CDR3 size: 17 residues. Trimming stripped 4 bases from V and 2 bases from J, with 18 bases between. From germline, CDR1 is ENHRY and CDR2 SYGVKD. The CDR3 DNA follows: TGTGCCATCAGTGCCCATACGGACAGTCATACCTACAATGAGCAGTTCTTC. This gives the protein CAISAHTDSHTYNEQFF.